This TCR beta chain appears in the sequencing data of a study of response to subunit inactivated influenza vaccine. TCRdb used MiXCR to reprocess the RT-PCR reads, holding one entry per CDR3 protein. This table has hundreds of thousands of distinct CDR3 sequences, more than 11% appearing once. J gave up 3 bases and V 7 bases, and 2 bases lay outside the gene matches. There are 12 residues in the CDR3. Looked up from germline, CDR1 is SEHNR and CDR2 is FQNEAQ (reference sequence). The source is a man aged 50-60 years who received an inactivated influenza vaccine. Specimen: PBMCs from blood, collected 14 days before vaccination. The V gene is TRBV7-9, the J gene TRBJ2-5; TRBD1 matches 7 bases. The CDR3: CASIDREETQYF. The CDR3 DNA follows: TGTGCCAGCATAGACAGGGAAGAGACCCAGTACTTC.